This TCR beta chain was documented in a study of cytomegalovirus exposure and HLA in healthy donors. Regarding the study as a whole: Prediction of most subjects' HLA-A and HLA-B alleles by TCR beta sequences was reportedly accurate. Sequencing artifact likely explains a cluster of highly shared sequence variants. The authors listed 150 to 200 TCR beta chains as cytomegalovirus-associated. An analysis that was carried out later associated 15,000 to 20,000 TCR beta sequences with HLA alleles at 0.05 false discovery rate.

The PCR made use of 60 Vbeta and 13 Jbeta primers. Method: immunoSEQ multiplex PCR; TCRdb's copy keeps in-frame clones and lacks some. The sample has some 150,000 clones, roughly 83% seen once; the top ten hold roughly 1.4%. Regarding this clone: Its antigen is not known.

With 5 bases clipped from V and 5 bases from J, the junction kept 12 bases outside the gene matches. This CDR3 is built from 16 residues. Germline CDR1 SEHNR, CDR2 FQNEAQ (reference sequence). This clonotype originated in a man in his forties or fifties in good health and CMV-seronegative. The rearrangement uses TRBV7-9 and TRBJ1-1, with 9 bases fitting TRBD1. The specimen was PBMCs. CDR3 residues: CASSLRQGGEWTEAFF. The CDR3 nucleotides read TGTGCCAGCAGCCTCCGACAGGGGGGAGAATGGACTGAAGCTTTCTTT.